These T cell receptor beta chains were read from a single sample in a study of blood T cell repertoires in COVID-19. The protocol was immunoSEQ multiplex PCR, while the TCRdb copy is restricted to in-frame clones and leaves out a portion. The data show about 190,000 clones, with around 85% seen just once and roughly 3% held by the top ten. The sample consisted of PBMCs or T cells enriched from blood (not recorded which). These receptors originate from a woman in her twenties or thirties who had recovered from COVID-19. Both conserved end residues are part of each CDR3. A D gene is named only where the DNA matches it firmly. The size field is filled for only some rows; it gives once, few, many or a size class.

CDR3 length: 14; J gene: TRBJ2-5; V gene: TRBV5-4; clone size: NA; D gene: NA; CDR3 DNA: TGTGCCAGCAGCTTGTTTACTCCCGGGGAGACCCAGTACTTC; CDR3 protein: CASSLFTPGETQYF
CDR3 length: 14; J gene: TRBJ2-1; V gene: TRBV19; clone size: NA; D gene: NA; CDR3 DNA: TGTGCCAGTAGTATTGCGACTAGTCGCGATGAGCAGTTCTTC; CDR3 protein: CASSIATSRDEQFF
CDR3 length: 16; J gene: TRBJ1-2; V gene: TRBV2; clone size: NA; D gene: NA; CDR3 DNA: TGTGCCAGCAGTGGGGGGGGCGCCGGGGCGGACTATGGCTACACCTTC; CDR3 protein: CASSGGGAGADYGYTF
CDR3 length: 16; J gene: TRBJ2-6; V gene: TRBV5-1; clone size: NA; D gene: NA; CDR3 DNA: TGCGCCAGCAGCTTGGACTTGGGCACTGGGGCCAACGTCCTGACTTTC; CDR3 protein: CASSLDLGTGANVLTF
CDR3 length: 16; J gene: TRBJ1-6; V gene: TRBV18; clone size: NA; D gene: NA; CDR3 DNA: TGTGCCAGCTCACAAACCCCCCCCACGAGGAATTCACCCCTCCACTTT; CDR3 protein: CASSQTPPTRNSPLHF
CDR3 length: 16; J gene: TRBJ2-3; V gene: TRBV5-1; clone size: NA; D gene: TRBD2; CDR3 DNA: TGCGCCAGCAGGACTAGCCCCCTGTCTGGTACAGATACGCAGTATTTT; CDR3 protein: CASRTSPLSGTDTQYF
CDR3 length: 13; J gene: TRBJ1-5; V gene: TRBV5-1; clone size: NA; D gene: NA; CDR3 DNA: TGCGCCAGCAGCTTGGCCGGAGATCAGCCCCAGCATTTT; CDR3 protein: CASSLAGDQPQHF
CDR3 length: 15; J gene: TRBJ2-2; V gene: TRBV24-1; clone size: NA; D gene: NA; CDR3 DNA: TGTGCCACCAGTACCCGAGACAGACACACCGGGGAGCTGTTTTTT; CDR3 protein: CATSTRDRHTGELFF
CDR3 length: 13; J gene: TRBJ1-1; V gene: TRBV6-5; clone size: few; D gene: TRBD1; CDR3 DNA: TGTGCCAGCAGTACAGGGGGCAGGGCTGAAGCTTTCTTT; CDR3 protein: CASSTGGRAEAFF
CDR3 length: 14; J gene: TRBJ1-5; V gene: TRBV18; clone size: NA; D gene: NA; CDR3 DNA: TGTGCCAGCTCGGGTGGACAGATCAATCAGCCCCAGCATTTT; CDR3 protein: CASSGGQINQPQHF
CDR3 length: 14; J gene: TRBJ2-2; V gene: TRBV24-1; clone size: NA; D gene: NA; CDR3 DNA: TGTGCCACCAGCGATAGTCGAGAAGCCGGGGAGCTGTTTTTT; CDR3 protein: CATSDSREAGELFF
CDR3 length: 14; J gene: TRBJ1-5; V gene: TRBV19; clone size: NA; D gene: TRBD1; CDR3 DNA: TGTGCCAGTAAAGTTACAGGGGGCATTCAGCCCCAGCATTTT; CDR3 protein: CASKVTGGIQPQHF
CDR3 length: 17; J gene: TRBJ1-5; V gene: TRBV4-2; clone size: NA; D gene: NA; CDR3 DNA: TGTGCCAGCAGCCGCAGCTTCGGACAGTTAAGCAATCAGCCCCAGCATTTT; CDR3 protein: CASSRSFGQLSNQPQHF
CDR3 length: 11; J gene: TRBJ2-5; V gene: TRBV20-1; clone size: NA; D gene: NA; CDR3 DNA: TGCAGTGCTATGACAATGCAGACCCAGTACTTC; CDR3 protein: CSAMTMQTQYF
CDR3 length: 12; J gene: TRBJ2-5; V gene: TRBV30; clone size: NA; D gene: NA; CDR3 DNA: TGTGCCTCCCGGAGGCCTCCAGAGACCCAGTACTTC; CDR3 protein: CASRRPPETQYF